This note documents a single T cell receptor (beta chain) sequence. The antigen is undetermined. CDR3 length: 14 residues. J was trimmed by 5 bases and V by 2 bases; bases with no gene match: 1. Per germline, CDR1 SGHNT and CDR2 YYREEE (reference sequence). The sample is drawn from a study of shared clonotypes between healthy human individuals. About the research overall: CD8 memory received one plate per donor, CD8 naive two, CD4 memory three and CD4 naive three.

Some clones are missing from TCRdb's copy, which holds only in-frame ones; the method was immunoSEQ multiplex PCR. The data show 1.4 million to 1.5 million clones, with about 96% seen just once and roughly 1.2% held by the top ten. General observations from the study: Expectations were that clonotype sharing among donors would be affected by sequencing depth.

The receptor was derived from a man aged 30-40 years in good health. Sequenced sample: naive CD4+ T cells sorted from blood. Regarding subset: CD45RA+ positively selected. This chain uses TRBV5-4 with TRBJ2-1; 10 nucleotides agree with TRBD2. Here the CDR3 DNA reads TGTGCCAGCAGCTTAGCGGGAGGGGACAATGAGCAGTTCTTC. Its translation: CASSLAGGDNEQFF.